This TCR beta chain appears in the sequencing data of a study of vaccination effects on CD4 cells after COVID-19. Study-level background: After expansion with viral peptide pools in the ViraFEST assay, antigen-specific CD4+ T cells were sequenced.

The method was immunoSEQ multiplex PCR; TCRdb's version includes in-frame clones alone and lacks a portion of them. The sample contains under 55,000 clones, 60% to 75% of which appear only once. The CDR3 spans 16 residues. The germline V gene encodes CDR1 LNHDA and CDR2 SQIVND (reference sequence). V lost 6 bases to trimming and J lost 5 bases, with 20 bases between them. Investigators separated out CD4+ T cells once about 10 days of culture had passed. Each person got two doses of an mRNA SARS-CoV-2 vaccine, BNT162b2 or mRNA-1273. Regarding the study as a whole: Early post-infection timepoints were absent, and convalescent patients were few.

A single count supports this clone. The antigen remains undetermined. This TCR came from a human donor who received a COVID-19 vaccine. Sequenced material: CD4+ T cells from PBMCs cultured without peptide, taken after COVID-19 vaccination. The chain recombines TRBV19 with TRBJ1-5, with TRBD1 as a possible D gene (6 bases). This CDR3 reads CASSTGQRAIYQPQHF. Here the CDR3 DNA reads TGTGCCAGTAGCACCGGACAGAGGGCCATTTATCAGCCCCAGCATTTT.